This T cell receptor (beta chain) was retrieved from a study of T cells in Graves' hyperthyroidism and ophthalmopathy. General observations from the study: By a 13 V-J model, ophthalmopathy was set apart from stable hyperthyroidism. Blood also contained most expanded thyroid clonotypes above 0.001.

The source material, RNA transcripts, was used to amplify TCR beta CDR3 regions. HTBI primers were used for first-round RT-PCR of the TCR CDR3. TCRdb re-called the multiplex PCR reads with MiXCR, one entry per CDR3 protein. The sample carries 500,000 or so distinct CDR3 sequences, approximately 17% recorded once. This clonotype was recorded many times. The antigen is not known. Disease duration was under 3 months in the ophthalmopathy patients, who also had a Clinical Activity Score of at least 3 and a NOSPECS grade of at least 4. Uncontrolled infection, other autoimmune disease, pregnancy or lactation disqualified patients from enrolment. The sequence came from a woman aged 18 to 35 with Graves' ophthalmopathy. Source material: blood.

This chain's CDR3 is CASSGGGAVNHNEQFF. The CDR3 region has the DNA TGTGCCAGCAGCGGGGGCGGGGCGGTCAATCACAATGAGCAGTTCTTC. V usage is TRBV7-9 and J usage is TRBJ2-1; D tentatively fits TRBD1 or TRBD2 (6 bases each). Germline CDR1 reads SEHNR; CDR2 reads FQNEAQ (reference sequence). The CDR3 loop spans 16 amino acids. V was shortened by 5 bases and J by 5 bases, with 19 bases between the two germline ends.